This is a list of T cell receptor beta chains from one sample in a study of naive and memory T cell subsets. A single record per CDR3 protein comes from TCRdb applying MiXCR to the UMI-ligation and nested PCR reads. The sample lists over 75,000 distinct CDR3 sequences; roughly 13% were seen once. Sequenced sample: central memory CD4+ T cells from blood. These TCRs come from a human donor in good health. Both conserved end residues are part of each CDR3. Each record gives: clone size, D gene, J gene, V gene, CDR3 protein, CDR3 DNA. D genes are given only for firm matches. Some rows have no size entry. The others give once, few or many, or a class for an expanded clone.

many | TRBD2 | TRBJ2-3 | TRBV5-6 | CASSWGLAGGHTQYF | TGTGCCAGCAGCTGGGGACTAGCCGGGGGGCATACGCAGTATTTT
NA | NA | TRBJ2-7 | TRBV6-6 | CASSPRAGAREQYF | TGTGCCAGCAGTCCCCGGGCGGGGGCGCGCGAGCAGTACTTC
few | TRBD2 | TRBJ2-7 | TRBV7-9 | CASSFGAGVPEQYF | TGTGCCAGCAGCTTCGGTGCGGGAGTACCCGAGCAGTACTTC
many | TRBD1 | TRBJ1-3 | TRBV28 | CASTETGGGNTIYF | TGTGCCAGCACTGAAACAGGGGGTGGAAACACCATATATTTT
NA | TRBD1 | TRBJ1-1 | TRBV7-9 | CASSSTGDDEAFF | TGTGCCAGCAGCTCCACAGGGGACGATGAAGCTTTCTTT
NA | TRBD1 | TRBJ1-2 | TRBV7-2 | CASSLLGQDYGYTF | TGTGCCAGCAGCTTATTGGGACAGGACTATGGCTACACCTTC
NA | TRBD2 | TRBJ2-7 | TRBV6-2/TRBV6-3 | CASSPRGGTSGTEQYF | TGTGCCAGCAGCCCCCGGGGCGGGACTAGCGGGACCGAGCAGTACTTC
NA | TRBD2 | TRBJ2-7 | TRBV25-1 | CASSGPGTSGTVYEQYF | TGTGCCAGCAGTGGTCCCGGGACTAGCGGGACGGTCTACGAGCAGTACTTC
few | TRBD1 | TRBJ1-4 | TRBV5-1 | CASSPGQETTNEKLFF | TGCGCCAGCAGCCCCGGACAGGAGACAACTAATGAAAAACTGTTTTTT
few | NA | TRBJ2-3 | TRBV4-1 | CASSQDRGPQYF | TGCGCCAGCAGCCAAGATCGGGGACCTCAGTATTTT
NA | NA | TRBJ2-1 | TRBV7-2 | CASSLQGIGNEQFF | TGTGCCAGCAGCTTGCAGGGGATAGGCAATGAGCAGTTCTTC
few | TRBD2 | TRBJ2-1 | TRBV29-1 | CSVTGTTSSYNEQFF | TGCAGCGTTACCGGGACTACGAGCTCCTACAATGAGCAGTTCTTC
NA | NA | TRBJ1-2 | TRBV18 | CASSPDGYGYTF | TGTGCCAGCTCCCCGGACGGCTATGGCTACACCTTC
NA | NA | TRBJ1-6 | TRBV12-3/TRBV12-4 | CASSLYQGPNSPLHF | TGTGCCAGCAGTTTATATCAGGGACCTAATTCACCCCTCCACTTT
many | NA | TRBJ2-3 | TRBV29-1 | CSVDNGISTDTQYF | TGCAGCGTTGATAACGGGATAAGCACAGATACGCAGTATTTT
NA | NA | TRBJ2-5 | TRBV29-1 | CSVEEGSETQYF | TGCAGCGTTGAAGAGGGATCGGAGACCCAGTACTTC
few | TRBD1 | TRBJ1-4 | TRBV12-3/TRBV12-4 | CASSLGQTNEKLFF | TGTGCCAGCAGTCTGGGACAGACTAATGAAAAACTGTTTTTT
many | NA | TRBJ1-1 | TRBV5-1 | CASSLNTEAFF | TGCGCCAGCAGCTTGAACACTGAAGCTTTCTTT
NA | NA | TRBJ2-3 | TRBV4-1 | CASSFSAQGTQYF | TGCGCCAGCAGCTTCTCGGCGCAGGGTACGCAGTATTTT
few | TRBD2 | TRBJ2-3 | TRBV5-1 | CASSWQTSGGGTDTQYF | TGCGCCAGCAGCTGGCAGACTAGCGGGGGGGGCACAGATACGCAGTATTTT
NA | TRBD1 | TRBJ2-1 | TRBV5-1 | CASSYRGNEQFF | TGCGCCAGCAGCTACAGGGGCAATGAGCAGTTCTTC
few | NA | TRBJ2-2 | TRBV5-1 | CASSLSLNTGELFF | TGCGCCAGCAGCTTGTCACTTAACACCGGGGAGCTGTTTTTT
many | NA | TRBJ2-7 | TRBV7-9 | CASARGGVPYEQYF | TGTGCCAGCGCGCGTGGGGGTGTGCCCTACGAGCAGTACTTC
NA | NA | TRBJ2-1 | TRBV25-1 | CASSEWRGTVNNEQFF | TGTGCCAGCAGTGAATGGCGCGGGACCGTCAACAATGAGCAGTTCTTC
NA | TRBD1 | TRBJ2-7 | TRBV11-2 | CASSPMDRQSAEQYF | TGTGCCAGCAGCCCGATGGACAGGCAGTCCGCCGAGCAGTACTTC
NA | NA | TRBJ1-2 | TRBV6-1 | CASSAGEGVGYTF | TGTGCCAGCAGTGCCGGGGAGGGCGTTGGCTACACCTTC
few | TRBD2 | TRBJ2-5 | TRBV7-2 | CASSLGGGQETQYF | TGTGCCAGCAGCTTAGGGGGGGGCCAAGAGACCCAGTACTTC
medium-sized | NA | TRBJ2-1 | TRBV20-1 | CSARAGSGGGDEQFF | TGCAGTGCTAGAGCTGGTAGCGGAGGAGGGGATGAGCAGTTCTTC
NA | TRBD1 | TRBJ1-1 | TRBV10-1 | CASTARQGTEAFF | TGCGCCAGCACCGCCAGACAGGGCACTGAAGCTTTCTTT
few | NA | TRBJ2-3 | TRBV24-1 | CATSGLYSTDTQYF | TGTGCCACCAGTGGACTATATAGCACAGATACGCAGTATTTT
many | TRBD2 | TRBJ2-2 | TRBV27 | CASSFSAGGPSGELFF | TGTGCCAGCAGTTTCTCGGCGGGAGGGCCTTCCGGGGAGCTGTTTTTT
few | NA | TRBJ2-3 | TRBV18 | CASSPPTRADTQYF | TGTGCCAGCTCACCGCCGACTAGAGCAGATACGCAGTATTTT
NA | NA | TRBJ1-5 | TRBV19 | CASRAGRNQPQHF | TGTGCCAGTAGGGCAGGGCGAAATCAGCCCCAGCATTTT
NA | NA | TRBJ2-7 | TRBV2 | CASSRDTRYEQYF | TGTGCCAGCAGCCGGGACACACGATACGAGCAGTACTTC
many | NA | TRBJ2-2 | TRBV20-1 | CSASEPNTGELFF | TGCAGTGCTAGTGAGCCAAACACCGGGGAGCTGTTTTTT
NA | TRBD2 | TRBJ2-3 | TRBV29-1 | CSPRLAGADTQYF | TGCAGCCCGAGACTAGCGGGAGCGGATACGCAGTATTTT
many | TRBD2 | TRBJ2-3 | TRBV4-2 | CASSQAAGGADTQYF | TGTGCCAGCAGCCAAGCAGCTGGGGGGGCAGATACGCAGTATTTT
NA | NA | TRBJ2-2 | TRBV7-9 | CASSTPNTGELFF | TGTGCCAGCAGCACCCCTAACACCGGGGAGCTGTTTTTT
NA | NA | TRBJ1-6 | TRBV28 | CASSNQRGRNSPLHF | TGTGCCAGCAGCAACCAAAGGGGGAGGAATTCACCCCTCCACTTT
few | NA | TRBJ2-5 | TRBV5-4 | CASSQTTAQETQYF | TGTGCCAGCAGCCAGACTACAGCTCAAGAGACCCAGTACTTC
NA | NA | TRBJ1-2 | TRBV10-3 | CAISDASYGYTF | TGTGCCATCAGCGACGCATCCTATGGCTACACCTTC
NA | NA | TRBJ1-2 | TRBV12-5 | CASGLDGDYGYTF | TGTGCTAGTGGCCTCGACGGGGACTATGGCTACACCTTC
NA | TRBD2 | TRBJ2-5 | TRBV2 | CASTREAGDLGETQYF | TGTGCCAGCACTCGAGAAGCGGGAGACCTAGGGGAGACCCAGTACTTC
many | NA | TRBJ2-2 | TRBV5-4 | CASSPTTANTGELFF | TGTGCCAGCAGCCCCACCACCGCGAACACCGGGGAGCTGTTTTTT
NA | NA | TRBJ1-1 | TRBV5-1 | CASSSSGNTEAFF | TGCGCCAGCAGCTCGTCAGGGAACACTGAAGCTTTCTTT
many | TRBD1 | TRBJ2-7 | TRBV20-1 | CSARIRDRENPSYEQYF | TGCAGTGCTAGGATCCGGGACAGGGAAAATCCCTCCTACGAGCAGTACTTC
many | TRBD2 | TRBJ2-5 | TRBV3-1 | CASSQGLAGGKETQYF | TGTGCCAGCAGCCAAGGGCTAGCGGGAGGAAAAGAGACCCAGTACTTC
NA | NA | TRBJ2-2 | TRBV18 | CASSPEMNTGELFF | TGTGCCAGCTCACCGGAGATGAACACCGGGGAGCTGTTTTTT
few | NA | TRBJ2-3 | TRBV7-2 | CASSLHPRPDTQYF | TGTGCCAGCAGCTTACATCCCAGGCCAGATACGCAGTATTTT
many | NA | TRBJ2-1 | TRBV7-7 | CASSLAGTGEQFF | TGTGCCAGCAGCTTAGCGGGAACCGGTGAGCAGTTCTTC
few | TRBD2 | TRBJ2-3 | TRBV20-1 | CSASGLAGGADTQYF | TGCAGTGCTAGTGGACTAGCGGGAGGCGCAGATACGCAGTATTTT
NA | NA | TRBJ1-2 | TRBV27 | CASSVSTGDYGYTF | TGTGCCAGCAGTGTAAGCACAGGAGACTATGGCTACACCTTC
many | NA | TRBJ1-1 | TRBV19 | CASRGPSVSSYTEAFF | TGTGCCAGTAGGGGTCCCTCAGTTTCCTCATACACTGAAGCTTTCTTT
NA | NA | TRBJ2-7 | TRBV6-2/TRBV6-3 | CASRPGLIGYEQYF | TGTGCCAGCAGACCTGGTTTAATCGGGTACGAGCAGTACTTC
NA | NA | TRBJ1-5 | TRBV7-8 | CASSFGQNNQPQHF | TGTGCCAGCAGCTTCGGACAGAACAATCAGCCCCAGCATTTT